The 18 T cell receptor beta chains below all came from one sample that was sequenced in a study of patients and donors after allogeneic stem cell transplantation. Each CDR3 protein gets one entry after TCRdb re-called the RT-PCR reads with MiXCR. The sample holds some 960,000 distinct CDR3 sequences, over 15% seen once. The sequencing input was blood, either unsorted or a sorted T cell fraction (not recorded which). The receptors here all came from a human donor who was either an allogeneic HSCT recipient or a stem cell or donor lymphocyte infusion donor (not recorded which). It is not recorded whose cells these are; they may come from a transplant donor.

This clonotype was seen many times. Written as DNA, the CDR3 is TGCGCCAGCAGGATTGAGTCTGGGGCCAACGTCCTGACTTTC. Its protein product is CASRIESGANVLTF. The chain couples TRBV5-1 to TRBJ2-6; D remains ambiguous. Trimming cost V 5 bases and J 1 base, with 7 bases left between them. Germline CDR1 and CDR2: SGHRS and YFSETQ. The CDR3 runs to 14 residues.

The V and J genes are TRBV20-1 and TRBJ1-2; tentative D call: TRBD1 (5 bases). The V gene lost 0 bases and the J gene lost 4 bases, with 21 bases spanning the gap. The V gene's germline CDR1 is DFQATT and CDR2 SNEGSKA (reference sequence). The CDR3 has 17 amino acids. The CDR3 DNA is TGCAGTGCTAGAGAAACACAGGCGGGAGGGGCGGGCTATGGCTACACCTTC. As protein: CSARETQAGGAGYGYTF.

This clonotype has a handful of counts. The CDR3 spells CSATTPSRGSYNEQFF. DNA for the CDR3: TGCAGTGCTACCACCCCCAGCCGGGGCTCCTACAATGAGCAGTTCTTC. V and J are TRBV20-1 and TRBJ2-1, with D possibly being TRBD2 (5 bases). CDR1 and CDR2 (germline): DFQATT, SNEGSKA (reference sequence). The CDR3 spans 16 residues. V was trimmed by 4 bases and J by 0 bases, leaving 16 bases between them.

This clonotype showed up many times. The rearrangement uses TRBV12-3 or TRBV12-4 and TRBJ2-7; 7 positions match TRBD1. The CDR3 length is 13 residues. V trimming: 5 bases; J trimming: 3 bases; junction bases outside the gene matches: 4. CDR3: CASSRQGGYEQYF. CDR3 DNA sequence: TGTGCCAGCAGTCGACAGGGCGGCTACGAGCAGTACTTC.

The V and J genes are TRBV5-1 and TRBJ2-1; 7 nucleotides line up with TRBD2. The trim removed 2 bases at V and 0 bases at J, leaving 5 bases unmatched. The CDR3 contains 16 residues. CDR1 is SGHRS and CDR2 is YFSETQ in the germline V gene. CDR3 in amino acids: CASSFSSSGSYNEQFF. The CDR3 region has the DNA TGCGCCAGCAGCTTTTCGTCTAGCGGCTCCTACAATGAGCAGTTCTTC.

Only a few counts were recorded for this clonotype. V gene TRBV24-1 combines with J gene TRBJ2-2; D is uncertain. V dropped 2 bases and J dropped 7 bases, with 10 bases sitting between them. The V gene's germline CDR1 is KGHDR and CDR2 SFDVKD. This CDR3 contains 14 residues. CDR3 DNA sequence: TGTGCCACCAGTGATTATGGTCCGGGCGGGGAGCTGTTTTTT. It is translated as CATSDYGPGGELFF.

This clonotype was counted only a few times. The CDR3 DNA sequence: TGCAGCGTTGGGCCGGACGGATCCTACGAGCAGTACTTC. Translated, it gives CSVGPDGSYEQYF. The gene calls are TRBV29-1 and TRBJ2-7; D is ambiguous. Trimming took 4 bases from V and 1 from J, leaving 11 bases between them. The CDR3 totals 13 residues. Germline assignment: CDR1 SQVTM and CDR2 ANQGSEA.

The CDR3 sequence: CASSQDRQGRAFF. The CDR3 nucleotides are TGCGCCAGCAGCCAAGATCGACAGGGAAGAGCTTTCTTT. This chain joins TRBV4-3 and TRBJ1-1, with 7 bases matching TRBD1. The CDR3 has 13 amino acids. V was pared by 0 bases and J by 10 bases, with 5 bases of the junction left unmatched. Germline values: CDR1 LGHNA, CDR2 YSLEER.

This clonotype has more than one count but fewer than ten. The rearrangement links TRBV12-3 or TRBV12-4 to TRBJ2-2, with 8 bases that match TRBD1. The CDR3 extends over 16 amino acids. With 6 bases clipped from V and 1 base from J, the junction kept 7 bases outside the gene matches. The CDR3 coding sequence is TGTGCCAGCAGCCGGAGAGGACAGGGGAACACCGGGGAGCTGTTTTTT. Amino acid sequence: CASSRRGQGNTGELFF.

This clonotype was picked up a small number of times. The chain joins TRBV6-1 to TRBJ1-2, with 7 bases lining up with TRBD1. The CDR3 is 14 residues long. V lost 7 bases, J lost 7 bases, and 12 bases stayed unmatched. Germline CDR1 is MNHNS and CDR2 is SASEGT. CDR3 coding DNA: TGTGCCAGCATTCCGGGACAGTGGATGTCTGGCTACACCTTC. Protein product: CASIPGQWMSGYTF.

J is TRBJ1-1 and V is TRBV5-6; TRBD1 is a possible D gene (6 bases). The V gene lost 0 bases and the J gene lost 4 bases, with 13 bases spanning the gap. This CDR3 has 15 amino acids. Germline V gene data show CDR1 as SGHDT and CDR2 as YYEEEE. Here the CDR3 DNA reads TGTGCCAGCAGCTTGGTGGGGGGGCTGGGCACTGAAGCTTTCTTT. Its translation: CASSLVGGLGTEAFF.

The chain links TRBV3-1 to TRBJ2-2; weak D call: TRBD1 (5 bases). The V gene's germline CDR1 is LGHDT and CDR2 YNNKEL (reference sequence). V lost 2 bases and J lost 0, with 10 bases in between. The CDR3 spans 16 residues. Here the CDR3 DNA reads TGTGCCAGCAGCCAACGACAGCCAGCGAACACCGGGGAGCTGTTTTTT. Translation: CASSQRQPANTGELFF.

V gene TRBV30 combines with J gene TRBJ1-1, with unresolved D. CDR1 and CDR2 from the germline V gene are GTSNPN and SVGIG (reference sequence). This CDR3 is 12 amino acids long. V lost 3 bases and J lost 8, with 13 bases in between. The CDR3 coding sequence is TGTGCCTGGAGGTTAGGCTACCCCGAAGCTTTCTTT. The encoded protein is CAWRLGYPEAFF.

This clonotype turned up a few times. CDR3 loop: CSAPKSVGDGYTF. In DNA form, the CDR3 reads TGCAGTGCTCCCAAATCGGTAGGGGACGGCTACACCTTC. V is TRBV20-1 and J is TRBJ1-2; D is perhaps TRBD1 (5 bases). V was trimmed by 5 bases and J by 8 bases, leaving 18 bases between them. The CDR3 spans 13 residues. The V gene's germline CDR1 is DFQATT and CDR2 SNEGSKA (reference sequence).

This clonotype was seen many times. The chain couples TRBV5-1 to TRBJ2-3; TRBD1 aligns across 7 bases. The ends lost 3 bases at V and 0 bases at J; junction bases unmatched: 4. The germline CDR1 and CDR2 sequences are SGHRS and YFSETQ. The CDR3 has 15 amino acids. CDR3 sequence: CASSYGTASTDTQYF. DNA of the CDR3: TGCGCCAGCAGCTACGGGACAGCCAGCACAGATACGCAGTATTTT.

A few counts support this clonotype. This chain joins TRBV12-1 and TRBJ1-5; TRBD1, the table's D call, was not compared with the DNA. TRBV12-1 is shown as a pseudogene. The CDR3 runs to 13 residues. The DNA of the CDR3 is TGTGCCAGCATCCCAGGGGACAATCAGCCCCAGCATTTT. Translation: CASIPGDNQPQHF.

This clonotype has a handful of counts. This chain joins TRBV6-1 and TRBJ2-2; D gene unclear. CDR3 length: 13 residues. Germline CDR1 is MNHNS and CDR2 is SASEGT. The V gene lost 3 bases and the J gene lost 0 bases, with 2 bases spanning the gap. This chain's CDR3 is CASSDTNTGELFF. The CDR3 coding sequence is TGTGCCAGCAGTGATACGAACACCGGGGAGCTGTTTTTT.

V and J are TRBV10-2 and TRBJ1-3; D call uncertain. The ends were cut back, 3 bases at V and 0 bases at J, with 12 bases in the middle. This CDR3 spans 16 amino acids. The germline V gene encodes CDR1 WSHSY and CDR2 SAAADI. The chain's CDR3 is CASSDSWAVSGNTIYF. The CDR3 DNA sequence: TGCGCCAGCAGTGATTCGTGGGCGGTCTCTGGAAACACCATATATTTT.